The subject of this entry is one T cell receptor beta chain. The length of the CDR3 is 12 residues. Germline V lookup: CDR1 SGHDN, CDR2 FVKESK. Trimming at V came to 4 bases and at J to 10 bases, leaving 6 bases not matched to a gene. Time point in this sample: pretreatment peripheral blood. These data come from a study of PD-L1 blockade in urothelial cancer. Study in general: The patients first took atezolizumab in 2014, receiving 1,200 mg intravenously every 3 weeks. Patients' histories included 0 to 3 prior chemotherapy regimens. Investigators checked blood 3 weeks (second dose) and 6 weeks after treatment start.

Each PCR had synthetic TCR analog templates added to it as a spike-in. The protocol was immunoSEQ multiplex PCR, while the TCRdb copy is restricted to in-frame clones and leaves out a portion. This sample has under 70,000 clones; approximately 80% occur once, and the top ten carry 1.6%. The sequence was obtained from a man aged 70 or older with urothelial cancer. Sequenced material: PBMCs, taken around atezolizumab (anti-PD-L1) treatment. This chain connects TRBV14 to TRBJ1-2, with TRBD1 identical over 7 bases. CDR3 nucleotides: TGTGCCAGCAGCCGACTACAGGGGACCTACACCTTC. Its protein is CASSRLQGTYTF.